Presented here are 29 T cell receptor beta chains from one specimen sequenced in a study of Graves' ophthalmopathy and Graves' hyperthyroidism. Investigators amplified TCR beta CDR3 regions from RNA transcripts. First-round RT-PCR employed HTBI primers, with a second-round multiplex PCR after it. Each CDR3 protein gets one entry after TCRdb re-called the multiplex PCR reads with MiXCR. The sample shows hundreds of thousands of distinct CDR3 sequences, about 38% of them seen only once. The sequenced material came from peripheral blood. These receptors all come from an adult man with Graves' ophthalmopathy.

This clonotype was found a few times. The chain couples TRBV5-4 to TRBJ2-5, with 13 bases matching TRBD2. V was pared by 4 bases and J by 4 bases, with 7 bases of the junction left unmatched. The CDR3 spans 16 residues. Per germline, CDR1 SGHNT and CDR2 YYREEE (reference sequence). CDR3 sequence reads: CASSTGLAGDGETQYF. The CDR3 DNA is TGTGCCAGCAGCACTGGACTAGCGGGAGATGGAGAGACCCAGTACTTC.

With respect to this clonotype: A much larger clone sits a single nucleotide away, making a read error possible. The chain employs TRBV19 and TRBJ1-5, with 7 nucleotides matching TRBD1. The CDR3 is made up of 15 amino acids. The junction had 9 bases not matched to a gene; V was cut back by 4 bases and J by 6 bases. Looked up from germline, CDR1 is LNHDA and CDR2 is SQIVND (reference sequence). In nucleotides, the CDR3 is TGTGCCAGTAGTACATGCAAACAGGGGTCTCAGCCCCAGCATTTT. It translates to CASSTCKQGSQPQHF.

The table lists this clonotype with many counts. The chain has TRBV9 and TRBJ1-5; D is unclear. V lost 0 bases and J 7 bases, leaving 14 bases between the germline ends. Germline assignment: CDR1 SGDLS and CDR2 YYNGEE. The CDR3 length is 15 residues. DNA of the CDR3: TGTGCCAGCAGCGTAGACCCCAAGCCGGGACAGCCCCAGCATTTT. Its translation: CASSVDPKPGQPQHF.

This clonotype was observed at least ten times. The V gene is TRBV19, the J gene TRBJ2-7, with 8 nucleotides matching TRBD2. The length of the CDR3 is 14 residues. Per germline, CDR1 LNHDA and CDR2 SQIVND (reference sequence). V lost 8 bases and J lost 1; bases outside the gene matches: 7. CDR3 region: CASARTSLSYEQYF. CDR3 bases: TGTGCCAGTGCCCGGACTAGCCTTTCCTACGAGCAGTACTTC.

On this clonotype: One end of the junction fails to match germline, which may point to a read error. The CDR3: CSASGTGSGANALTF. For the CDR3, the DNA is TGCAGTGCTAGCGGGACGGGGTCTGGGGCCAACGCCCTGACTTTC. V is TRBV20-1 and J is TRBJ2-6; D may correspond to TRBD1 or TRBD2 (5 bases each). The CDR3 contains 15 residues. CDR1 and CDR2 (germline): DFQATT, SNEGSKA (reference sequence).

Of note for this clonotype: A much larger clone is a single base away; this may be a read error. The chain has TRBV2 and TRBJ2-7, with a weak D call TRBD1 (5 bases). The CDR3 is 13 amino acids. Trimming stripped 3 bases from V and 1 base from J, with 7 bases between. Looked up from germline, CDR1 is SNHLY and CDR2 is FYNNEI. CDR3 nucleotides: TGTGCCAGCAGTGACAGGGATTCCTACGAGCAGTACTTC. Its translation: CASSDRDSYEQYF.

V is TRBV4-3 and J is TRBJ2-7; D may match TRBD1 or TRBD2 (5 bases each). CDR1 and CDR2 (germline): LGHNA, YSLEER. This CDR3 contains 17 residues. V was cut by 0 bases and J by 5 bases, with 20 bases left in between. CDR3 DNA: TGCGCCAGCAGCCAAGAGTCGCGGGTGCAGGGTTCCCACGAGCAGTACTTC. Protein: CASSQESRVQGSHEQYF.

This clonotype has at least ten counts. The chain couples TRBV10-3 to TRBJ2-7; D possibly corresponds to TRBD1 (5 bases). There are 15 residues in the CDR3. Trimming left V 5 bases short and J 3 bases short, with 17 bases between. Looked up from germline, CDR1 is ENHRY and CDR2 is SYGVKD. The DNA of the CDR3 is TGTGCCATCAGTTACGACAAGGTCAGGGACTACGAGCAGTACTTC. The encoded protein is CAISYDKVRDYEQYF.

The rearrangement uses TRBV2 and TRBJ2-6; possibly TRBD2 for D (6 bases). CDR3 length equals 15 residues. The germline CDR1 and CDR2 sequences are SNHLY and FYNNEI. V dropped 4 bases and J dropped 3 bases, with 10 bases sitting between them. The CDR3 sequence: CASSGGLFGANVLTF. The CDR3 DNA reads TGTGCCAGCAGTGGGGGACTGTTTGGGGCCAACGTCCTGACTTTC.

The table lists this clonotype with many counts. This rearrangement joins TRBV20-1 to TRBJ2-7; D remains unclear. The germline CDR1 and CDR2 sequences are DFQATT and SNEGSKA (reference sequence). The CDR3 covers 14 residues. Trimming cost V 3 bases and J 3 bases, with 15 bases left between them. CDR3: CSARNYPFGYEQYF. CDR3 nucleotides: TGCAGTGCTAGGAACTACCCCTTCGGCTACGAGCAGTACTTC.

The table lists this clonotype with many counts. The chain couples TRBV7-6 to TRBJ1-2; a weak D match, TRBD1 (5 bases). Germline V CDR1 and CDR2: SGHVS, FNYEAQ. V was clipped by 1 base and J by 6 bases, with 12 bases between them. The CDR3 is made up of 14 amino acids. The CDR3 region is CASSLGGRRDGYTF. The CDR3 nucleotides are TGTGCCAGCAGCTTAGGGGGCCGAAGGGATGGCTACACCTTC.

This sequence joins TRBV24-1 and TRBJ2-2; 9 bases are a match to TRBD1. The CDR3 is made up of 16 amino acids. Germline V CDR1 and CDR2: KGHDR, SFDVKD. V gave up 4 bases and J gave up 6 bases; unmatched junction bases: 8. CDR3 coding DNA: TGTGCCACCAGTGACCGCCGGGACAGGGTATCCGGGGAGCTGTTTTTT. Translated: CATSDRRDRVSGELFF.

Only a few counts were recorded for this clonotype. V is TRBV6-2 or TRBV6-3 and J is TRBJ2-6, with D maybe TRBD1 (5 bases). Germline V gene lookup returns CDR1 MNHEY and CDR2 SVGEGT. V lost 6 bases and J lost 0, with 15 bases in between. The CDR3 is 17 amino acids. CDR3 DNA: TGTGCCAGCAGACCTCAGACAGCCCTCTCTGGGGCCAACGTCCTGACTTTC. This codes for CASRPQTALSGANVLTF.

The chain couples TRBV12-3 or TRBV12-4 to TRBJ1-2, with a possible D match to TRBD1 (6 bases). The V and J ends lost 4 bases and 4 bases respectively, with 16 bases between them. The length of the CDR3 is 15 residues. The CDR3, as DNA: TGTGCCAGCAGTTGGCAGGGGATGAGGGGCTATGGCTACACCTTC. Amino acid sequence: CASSWQGMRGYGYTF.

This clonotype was found many times. The chain is built from TRBV4-3 and TRBJ1-2; 10 nucleotides match TRBD1. CDR3 length: 15 residues. The germline CDR1 and CDR2 sequences are LGHNA and YSLEER. J was trimmed by 6 bases and V by 3 bases; bases with no gene match: 7. The DNA of the CDR3 is TGCGCCAGCAGCCAGTCCGGGACAGGGGCTAATGGCTACACCTTC. This encodes CASSQSGTGANGYTF.

This clonotype was picked up many times. The chain carries TRBV3-1 and TRBJ2-5; 9 bases are a match to TRBD1. V gave up 4 bases and J gave up 7 bases; unmatched junction bases: 7. This CDR3 has 14 residues. CDR1 LGHDT and CDR2 YNNKEL come from the germline V gene (reference sequence). The CDR3 loop reads CASSRETGGLTQYF. CDR3 sequence (DNA): TGTGCCAGCAGCCGAGAGACAGGGGGGTTGACCCAGTACTTC.

The J gene is TRBJ2-5, the V gene TRBV20-1, with 10 positions matching TRBD2. Looked up from germline, CDR1 is DFQATT and CDR2 is SNEGSKA (reference sequence). V lost 6 bases and J lost 4; bases outside the gene matches: 14. The CDR3 covers 16 residues. The CDR3 loop reads CSATISGRAGAETQYF. The CDR3 DNA is TGCAGTGCCACTATCAGCGGGAGGGCCGGAGCAGAGACCCAGTACTTC.

The rearrangement links TRBV30 to TRBJ1-6; TRBD1 matches 7 bases. Losses at the gene ends were 3 bases for V and 9 bases for J; bases not matched to a gene: 8. The germline CDR1 and CDR2 sequences are GTSNPN and SVGIG (reference sequence). CDR3 length: 14 residues. As DNA, the CDR3 is TGTGCCTGGAGCAGGCTCCGGGACAGTTCACCCCTCCACTTT. It encodes CAWSRLRDSSPLHF.

The rearrangement uses TRBV9 and TRBJ2-7; 12 bases map to TRBD1. Germline-derived CDR1 and CDR2 are SGDLS and YYNGEE. The CDR3 length is 15 residues. V shed 3 bases and J 2 bases; nucleotides not matched to a gene: 3. CDR3 nucleotide sequence: TGTGCCAGCAGCGCCGGGACAGGGGGCGCCTACGAGCAGTACTTC. Translating gives CASSAGTGGAYEQYF.

V and J are TRBV7-9 and TRBJ2-1; D ambiguous. Between the trimmed V and J ends, which lost 4 bases and 8 bases, there was a span of 12 bases. Germline V gives CDR1 SEHNR, CDR2 FQNEAQ (reference sequence). There are 13 residues in the CDR3. CDR3 protein: CASSSSPGYEQFF. The CDR3 nucleotides are TGTGCCAGCAGCTCTAGTCCTGGGTATGAGCAGTTCTTC.

The chain has TRBV20-1 and TRBJ2-7; perhaps TRBD2 as D (5 bases). V lost 5 bases and J 7 bases, leaving 21 bases between the germline ends. CDR1 is DFQATT, CDR2 SNEGSKA, per germline (reference sequence). The length of the CDR3 is 14 residues. This CDR3 is CSALYSTMTGEQYF. The CDR3 DNA reads as TGCAGTGCTCTATACTCGACTATGACGGGGGAGCAGTACTTC.

This clonotype was found a few times. J is TRBJ2-7 and V is TRBV2, with D possibly being TRBD1 or TRBD2 (5 bases each). This CDR3 region has 15 residues. Trimming removed 5 bases at V and 4 bases at J, with 18 bases between. Germline V gene sequence: CDR1 SNHLY, CDR2 FYNNEI. In DNA form, the CDR3 reads TGTGCCAGCAGTTACTTGGCAGGGACGGATTACGAGCAGTACTTC. Its translation: CASSYLAGTDYEQYF.

In DNA, the CDR3 is TGTGCCAGCAGTACATTTGGGGGGACAGGTACCTACGAGCAGTACTTC. It yields the protein CASSTFGGTGTYEQYF. This sequence joins TRBV12-3 or TRBV12-4 and TRBJ2-7; TRBD1 matches 8 bases. V lost 5 bases and J lost 2; bases outside the gene matches: 11. The CDR3 runs 16 residues.

The sample holds many counts of this clonotype. The chain employs TRBV7-6 and TRBJ1-1; possible D gene TRBD1, 5 bases. Trimming removed 3 bases from V and 2 bases from J, with 10 bases in between. The CDR3 runs to 14 residues. Germline V gene lookup returns CDR1 SGHVS and CDR2 FNYEAQ. CDR3 DNA: TGTGCCAGCAGCTTCCGGGACCGAAACACTGAAGCTTTCTTT. It encodes CASSFRDRNTEAFF.

This clonotype came up a few times. The genes are TRBV12-3 or TRBV12-4 and TRBJ1-3; possibly TRBD1 for D (5 bases). Trimming took off 6 bases at V and 3 bases at J, with 12 bases between the two ends. CDR3 length: 14 residues. The CDR3 DNA sequence: TGTGCCAGCAGCCCCGGGGGGGTTGGAAACACCATATATTTT. This codes for CASSPGGVGNTIYF.

This clonotype occurred many times. This sequence joins TRBV5-1 and TRBJ2-7; TRBD2 matches 9 bases. There are 16 residues in the CDR3. Germline loops: CDR1 SGHRS, CDR2 YFSETQ. V lost 0 bases and J lost 0; bases outside the gene matches: 4. The CDR3 protein is CASSLVAGGSSYEQYF. The CDR3 bases are TGCGCCAGCAGCTTGGTGGCGGGGGGGAGCTCCTACGAGCAGTACTTC.

Concerning this clonotype itself: Relative to the germline gene, one junction end is altered; a read error may explain this. The chain combines TRBV7-9 with TRBJ2-2, with D maybe TRBD2 (5 bases). CDR3 size: 15 residues. Germline values: CDR1 SEHNR, CDR2 FQNEAQ (reference sequence). CDR3 residues: CASSLRERNTGEPFF. The CDR3 DNA reads TGTGCCAGCAGCTTACGAGAACGGAACACCGGGGAGCCGTTTTTT.

This clonotype has a count of ten or more. The rearrangement joins TRBV10-3 to TRBJ1-2, with D possibly being TRBD1 (6 bases). The CDR3 extends over 13 amino acids. V was trimmed by 5 bases and J by 4 bases, leaving 11 bases between them. Looked up from germline, CDR1 is ENHRY and CDR2 is SYGVKD. The CDR3 region has the DNA TGTGCCATCAGTTTCGGACAGAGCTATGGCTACACCTTC. This sequence encodes CAISFGQSYGYTF.

This clonotype was observed at least ten times. The genes are TRBV7-4 and TRBJ1-1; 10 nucleotides align to TRBD1. The CDR3 covers 17 residues. CDR1 is SGHVT and CDR2 is SQSDAQ in the germline V gene. V shed 2 bases and J 3 bases; nucleotides not matched to a gene: 9. Written as DNA, the CDR3 is TGTGCCAGCAGCTTAAGGGGGCGTGGACAGGGGGACACTGAAGCTTTCTTT. Translation gives CASSLRGRGQGDTEAFF.